The TCR beta chain under discussion was sequenced for a study of blood T cell repertoires in COVID-19. Germline CDR1 and CDR2: SGHRS and YFSETQ. This CDR3 has 14 amino acids. V was pared by 3 bases and J by 2 bases, with 11 bases between. Sequencing used immunoSEQ multiplex PCR; TCRdb keeps in-frame clones, though not all of them. The sample lists about 190,000 clones, approximately 79% occurring once. As regards this clone: This CDR3 is also generated by other DNA sequences in the sample.

The rearrangement uses TRBV5-1 and TRBJ1-1, with D possibly matching TRBD1 (6 bases). This clonotype originated in a woman aged 55-70 years with acute COVID-19. Sequencing was performed on PBMCs or T cells enriched from blood (not recorded which). The CDR3 protein is CASSSGQPNTEAFF. The CDR3 nucleotides are TGCGCCAGCAGCTCGGGACAACCAAACACTGAAGCTTTCTTT. The whole variable domain, filled in from reference TRBV5-1 and TRBJ1-1, reads KAGVTQTPRYLIKTRGQQVTLSCSPISGHRSVSWYQQTPGQGLQFLFEYFSETQRNKGNFPGRFSGRQFSNSRSEMNVSTLELGDSALYLCASSSGQPNTEAFFGQGTRLTVV.